These 9 T cell receptor beta chains were sequenced from one sample in a study of blood T cells in healthy people across ages. A sample-barcoded 5' primer and a J-beta primer mix were used in a second PCR of roughly 6 to 11 cycles. TCRdb reanalysed the 5' RACE reads using MiXCR and keeps one entry per CDR3 protein. This sample has around 670,000 distinct CDR3 sequences, with roughly 31% found just once. Sequenced material: blood. The source of these receptors is a woman older than 75 in good health.

This clonotype appeared many times. The J gene is TRBJ1-4, the V gene TRBV7-9; TRBD1 agrees at 8 bases. With 5 bases clipped from V and 8 bases from J, the junction kept 10 bases outside the gene matches. The CDR3 is 15 amino acids. The V gene's germline CDR1 is SEHNR and CDR2 FQNEAQ (reference sequence). The DNA of the CDR3 is TGTGCCAGCAGCCCCGGGCAGGGGGCGGAAGAAAAACTGTTTTTT. Amino acid sequence: CASSPGQGAEEKLFF.

This clonotype was detected only a few times. This may come from a read error, since a much larger clone is one base off. The genes are TRBV3-1 and TRBJ2-7; possibly TRBD2 for D (5 bases). This CDR3 contains 15 residues. V lost 4 bases, J lost 5 bases, and 18 bases lay in between. Germline V gene sequence: CDR1 LGHDT, CDR2 YNNKEL (reference sequence). CDR3 loop: CASSPVTAGFNEQYF. The CDR3 nucleotides are TGTGCCAGCAGCCCGGTTACGGCGGGCTTCAACGAGCAGTACTTC.

In its sample, this clonotype was seen many times. Here the CDR3 DNA reads TGTGCCAGTCAACGACAGTGGGGCACAGATACGCAGTATTTT. Protein sequence: CASQRQWGTDTQYF. The chain is built from TRBV27 and TRBJ2-3; D is perhaps TRBD1 (5 bases). Germline CDR1 and CDR2: MNHEY and SMNVEV (reference sequence). CDR3 size: 14 residues. Trimming took off 9 bases at V and 1 base at J, with 14 bases between the two ends.

The chain joins TRBV4-1 to TRBJ2-1, with D unresolved. The end of the DNA fits TRBJ2-7 better, so the J call may be wrong. Germline assignment: CDR1 MGHRA and CDR2 YSYEKL. The CDR3 spans 14 residues. CDR3 region: CASSHALLSYEQYF. The DNA of the CDR3 is TGCGCCAGCAGCCACGCCTTACTTAGTTACGAGCAGTACTTC.

The table lists this clonotype with a few counts. The chain recombines TRBV30 with TRBJ2-5; D may be TRBD1 (5 bases). Looked up from germline, CDR1 is GTSNPN and CDR2 is SVGIG (reference sequence). V lost 3 bases and J 4 bases, leaving 18 bases between the germline ends. CDR3 length: 15 amino acids. In DNA form, the CDR3 reads TGTGCCTGGAGGAGTGGCAGGGTTTTGAGAGAGACCCAGTACTTC. It specifies CAWRSGRVLRETQYF. The whole variable domain, filled in from reference TRBV30 and TRBJ2-5, reads SQTIHQWPATLVQPVGSPLSLECTVEGTSNPNLYWYRQAAGRGLQLLFYSVGIGQISSEVPQNLSASRPQDRQFILSSKKLLLSDSGFYLCAWRSGRVLRETQYFGPGTRLLVL.

Many counts were recorded for this clonotype. The chain links TRBV27 to TRBJ1-2, with D tentatively TRBD1 (6 bases). The CDR3 spans 15 residues. Per germline, CDR1 MNHEY and CDR2 SMNVEV (reference sequence). Between the trimmed V and J ends, which lost 3 bases and 4 bases, there was a span of 15 bases. CDR3 sequence: CASSFSQGPLYGYTF. The CDR3 coding sequence is TGTGCCAGCAGTTTCTCACAGGGCCCTCTCTATGGCTACACCTTC.

This clonotype was seen ten or more times. The rearrangement links TRBV12-3 or TRBV12-4 to TRBJ1-6, with D tentatively TRBD1 (6 bases). The V and J ends lost 5 bases and 9 bases respectively, with 14 bases between them. CDR3 size: 14 residues. CDR3 in amino acids: CASSPMTGGSPLHF. For the CDR3, the DNA is TGTGCCAGCAGTCCTATGACAGGAGGTTCACCCCTCCACTTT.

V is TRBV7-2 and J is TRBJ1-1; 9 bases agree with TRBD1. The germline V gene has CDR1 SGHTA and CDR2 FQGNSA. This CDR3 spans 13 amino acids. V shed 4 bases, J shed 5 bases, and the junction held 2 bases outside the gene matches. CDR3 region: CASSSGTGTEAFF. CDR3 bases: TGTGCCAGCAGCTCCGGGACAGGGACTGAAGCTTTCTTT.

This clonotype was recorded at least ten times. J is TRBJ2-1 and V is TRBV29-1; the D gene is possibly TRBD1 (5 bases). The CDR3 loop spans 11 amino acids. Germline V CDR1 and CDR2: SQVTM, ANQGSEA. The V end was cut by 4 bases, the J end by 6 bases, with 7 bases between. The CDR3 loop reads CSVARVNEQFF. CDR3 DNA: TGCAGCGTTGCCAGGGTCAATGAGCAGTTCTTC.